The 18 T cell receptor beta chains presented below share a single source sample, sequenced in a study of T-cell memory formation after mild COVID-19. One entry per CDR3 protein, called by TCRdb with MiXCR from the 5' RACE reads. The sample shows about 390,000 distinct CDR3 sequences, more than 20% of them seen only once. The sequencing input was PBMCs or a T cell subset sorted from them (not recorded which). Every receptor here comes from an adult woman who had mild COVID-19 (a few samples of this study predate the infection). Cell type and time point are not known.

This clonotype was recorded only once. The chain joins TRBV30 to TRBJ1-1, with a tentative D call TRBD1 (6 bases). Trimming left V 3 bases short and J 0 bases short, with 14 bases between. This CDR3 spans 15 amino acids. In germline, CDR1 is GTSNPN, CDR2 SVGIG (reference sequence). Here the CDR3 reads CAWSPSGTLNTEAFF. The CDR3 DNA is TGTGCCTGGAGCCCTTCCGGGACACTGAACACTGAAGCTTTCTTT.

The CDR3 loop reads CASSQNWDREGETQYF. The CDR3 coding sequence is TGTGCCAGCAGCCAGAACTGGGACAGGGAGGGGGAGACCCAGTACTTC. This chain links TRBV5-4 with TRBJ2-5; 9 bases agree with TRBD1. There are 16 residues in the CDR3. Losses at the gene ends were 4 bases for V and 5 bases for J; bases not matched to a gene: 12. Germline V CDR1 and CDR2: SGHNT, YYREEE (reference sequence).

In this sample, this clonotype turned up a few times. This chain links TRBV24-1 with TRBJ2-1, with 14 bases matching TRBD2. Per the germline V gene, CDR1 is KGHDR and CDR2 is SFDVKD. The CDR3 loop spans 18 amino acids. Losses at the gene ends were 0 bases for V and 4 bases for J; bases not matched to a gene: 4. The DNA of the CDR3 is TGTGCCACCAGTGATTTGCCGGGACTAGCGGGGGTATACAATGAGCAGTTCTTC. Protein product: CATSDLPGLAGVYNEQFF.

This sequence joins TRBV24-1 and TRBJ1-2; a weak D match, TRBD1 (6 bases). Germline V gene data show CDR1 as KGHDR and CDR2 as SFDVKD. This CDR3 region has 15 residues. The ends were cut back, 5 bases at V and 3 bases at J, with 15 bases in the middle. The CDR3 reads CATSAVTGDHYGYTF. DNA for the CDR3: TGTGCCACCAGTGCCGTGACAGGCGATCACTATGGCTACACCTTC.

This chain links TRBV10-1 with TRBJ1-1; 7 nucleotides align to TRBD1. After removal of 8 bases from V and 0 bases from J, the junction contained 15 bases not matched to a gene. CDR3 length: 17 amino acids. Germline-derived CDR1 and CDR2 are WNHNN and SYGVQD (reference sequence). In DNA, the CDR3 is TGCGCCAGCTCTGCTCGTTCGACAGGGATCATGAACACTGAAGCTTTCTTT. It specifies CASSARSTGIMNTEAFF.

A few counts support this clonotype. The V call is TRBV6-5, the J call TRBJ1-5; 8 bases are shared with TRBD1. This CDR3 is built from 15 residues. Germline V lookup: CDR1 MNHEY, CDR2 SVGAGI. With 8 bases clipped from V and 3 bases from J, the junction kept 9 bases outside the gene matches. CDR3: CASGSGDRFNQPQHF. As DNA, the CDR3 is TGTGCCAGCGGCTCCGGGGACAGGTTCAATCAGCCCCAGCATTTT.

The V call is TRBV7-6, the J call TRBJ2-3; weak D call: TRBD2 (6 bases). CDR3 size: 18 residues. Trimming cost V 2 bases and J 0 bases, with 18 bases left between them. Germline values: CDR1 SGHVS, CDR2 FNYEAQ. The CDR3 loop reads CASSLTSPTLSSTDTQYF. The CDR3 region has the DNA TGTGCCAGCAGCTTAACTAGCCCAACTCTCAGCAGCACAGATACGCAGTATTTT.

V and J are TRBV24-1 and TRBJ2-7; D uncertain. Germline assignment: CDR1 KGHDR and CDR2 SFDVKD. The germline V and J ends were trimmed by 0 bases and 9 bases, with 14 bases remaining between them. This CDR3 has 14 amino acids. CDR3 sequence (DNA): TGTGCCACCAGTGATTTGTCTACGCAGTCGGGGCAGTACTTC. Translated: CATSDLSTQSGQYF.

The chain couples TRBV20-1 to TRBJ2-3; D is unclear. This CDR3 is 14 amino acids long. Germline CDR1 and CDR2: DFQATT and SNEGSKA (reference sequence). The V end was cut by 3 bases, the J end by 4 bases, with 14 bases between. The CDR3 nucleotides are TGCAGTGCTAGGAGCTCTAGTTACGCAGATACGCAGTATTTT. This encodes CSARSSSYADTQYF.

The chain carries TRBV18 and TRBJ2-7, with D unclear. CDR1 is KGHSH, CDR2 LQKENI, per germline. The CDR3 runs 12 residues. V was pared by 3 bases and J by 6 bases, with 9 bases between. The CDR3 sequence: CASSPQAREQYF. As DNA, the CDR3 is TGTGCCAGCTCACCTCAGGCACGCGAGCAGTACTTC. Combining the CDR3 with reference TRBV18 and TRBJ2-7 gives the whole variable domain NAGVMQNPRHLVRRRGQEARLRCSPMKGHSHVYWYRQLPEEGLKFMVYLQKENIIDESGMPKERFSAEFPKEGPSILRIQQVVRGDSAAYFCASSPQAREQYFGPGTRLTVT.

The rearrangement links TRBV6-5 to TRBJ1-1, with 9 bases matching TRBD1. CDR1 is MNHEY and CDR2 is SVGAGI in the germline V gene. The CDR3 has 15 amino acids. Trimming cost V 6 bases and J 0 bases; bases outside gene matches: 5. CDR3 DNA sequence: TGTGCCAGCAGCTGGGACAGGGCCATGAACACTGAAGCTTTCTTT. Amino acid sequence: CASSWDRAMNTEAFF.

The chain couples TRBV7-2 to TRBJ2-7; TRBD1 agrees at 9 bases. The CDR3 consists of 15 residues. The V gene end was trimmed by 5 bases and the J gene end by 4 bases; junction bases not matched to a gene: 9. Germline-derived CDR1 and CDR2 are SGHTA and FQGNSA. CDR3 in DNA: TGTGCCAGCAGCATCCCCGGGACAGGGCGGTACGAGCAGTACTTC. It specifies CASSIPGTGRYEQYF.

This clonotype was counted only a few times. The DNA of the CDR3 is TGCGCCAGCAGCGTTGGTGGCAGGGGGGGTGAAAAACTGTTTTTT. Translation gives CASSVGGRGGEKLFF. The chain links TRBV5-1 to TRBJ1-4, with TRBD1 matching 7 bases. Trimming took 4 bases from V and 7 from J; bases not matched to a gene: 10. Germline CDR1 is SGHRS and CDR2 is YFSETQ. The CDR3 length is 15 residues.

The chain has TRBV13 and TRBJ2-1, with TRBD2 matching over 7 bases. The CDR3 extends over 14 amino acids. Germline CDR1 reads PRHDT; CDR2 reads FYEKMQ (reference sequence). J was trimmed by 7 bases and V by 2 bases; bases with no gene match: 5. CDR3 residues: CASSLPTSRNEQFF. CDR3 nucleotide sequence: TGTGCCAGCAGCTTACCGACTAGCCGTAATGAGCAGTTCTTC. Variable domain in full (rest from reference TRBV13 and TRBJ2-1): AAGVIQSPRHLIKEKRETATLKCYPIPRHDTVYWYQQGPGQDPQFLISFYEKMQSDKGSIPDRFSAQQFSDYHSELNMSSLELGDSALYFCASSLPTSRNEQFFGPGTRLTVL.

This clonotype appeared a few times. The chain uses TRBV5-1 and TRBJ2-5; TRBD1 matches 9 bases. CDR1 SGHRS and CDR2 YFSETQ come from the germline V gene. V lost 7 bases and J lost 2; bases outside the gene matches: 9. This CDR3 is built from 15 residues. The CDR3 loop reads CASELGGTGQETQYF. The CDR3, as DNA: TGCGCCAGCGAGCTTGGTGGGACAGGGCAAGAGACCCAGTACTTC. Full variable domain (rest looked up from reference TRBV5-1 and TRBJ2-5): KAGVTQTPRYLIKTRGQQVTLSCSPISGHRSVSWYQQTPGQGLQFLFEYFSETQRNKGNFPGRFSGRQFSNSRSEMNVSTLELGDSALYLCASELGGTGQETQYFGPGTRLLVL.

The rearrangement links TRBV7-9 to TRBJ1-5, with TRBD1 identical over 9 bases. CDR3 size: 16 residues. The trim removed 5 bases at V and 6 bases at J, leaving 11 bases unmatched. In germline, CDR1 is SEHNR, CDR2 FQNEAQ (reference sequence). As DNA, the CDR3 is TGTGCCAGCAGCGCGCCCGGGACAGGGTCTGGTCAGCCCCAGCATTTT. Its translation is CASSAPGTGSGQPQHF.

In this sample, this clonotype turned up a few times. V gene TRBV12-3 or TRBV12-4 combines with J gene TRBJ2-3, with 9 nucleotides matching TRBD2. The CDR3 is 15 residues long. With V trimmed by 5 bases and J by 6 bases, 9 bases remained unmatched. CDR3 sequence reads: CASSPLAGGSDTQYF. The CDR3 nucleotides read TGTGCCAGCAGTCCGCTGGCGGGGGGGTCGGATACGCAGTATTTT.

The V call is TRBV12-3 or TRBV12-4, the J call TRBJ2-5; D perhaps matches TRBD1 (6 bases). Trimming took 1 base from V and 1 from J, leaving 7 bases between them. The CDR3 has 14 residues. This CDR3 is CASSLGTAQETQYF. The DNA of the CDR3 is TGTGCCAGCAGTTTAGGGACAGCCCAAGAGACCCAGTACTTC.